The clone carrying this T cell receptor (beta chain) was seen only a few times. The antigen remains undetermined. This record comes from a study of T cell repertoires in cytomegalovirus infection. Study as a whole: The study used recently identified HLA-C-restricted and well-studied HLA-B-restricted CMV epitopes. It can be stated that public TCR beta signatures indicated CMV infection as well as a matching HLA type.

MiXCR, applied by TCRdb to the reads, yields one record per CDR3 protein. In the table there are fewer than 70,000 distinct CDR3 sequences, approximately 30% of which are singletons. Germline V CDR1 and CDR2: MDHEN, SYDVKM. This CDR3 has 14 amino acids. V lost 5 bases and J lost 5, with 13 bases in between. Points from the study as a whole: HLA-C-restricted TCR beta clonotypes specific for CMV led the ex vivo response. The cumulative frequency of public TCR beta families identified carriers of CMV plus the relevant HLA.

This clonotype was sampled from a human donor in good health (CMV status not recorded). Some clones in this sample may be carry-over from other donors' samples. The input for sequencing was CD8+ T cells from cultured PBMCs, taken from culture after CMV antigen stimulation. The rearrangement links TRBV28 to TRBJ1-5; D may be TRBD1 (6 bases). The CDR3 DNA is TGTGCCAGCAGTGCACAGGGAGGGCATCAGCCCCAGCATTTT. Its translation is CASSAQGGHQPQHF.